This record covers a single TCR beta chain. The target antigen is unknown. PCR was performed using 60 Vbeta and 13 Jbeta primers. Profiled with immunoSEQ multiplex PCR; TCRdb holds only in-frame clones, not every one. The ten top clones account for over 0.75%, within a sample of fewer than 250,000 clones. The source of the sample is a study of cytomegalovirus exposure and HLA in healthy donors. Background on the study: The 110 million or so unique TCR beta sequences, from roughly 170 million T cells, were found by an earlier analysis. Points from the study as a whole: In a later analysis, a missense DCLRE1C variant was linked to TCR beta V- and J-gene trimming. A few chains linked to CMV were shown in vitro to be specific for CMV antigens.

The donors comprised healthy bone marrow donors. The sample consisted of PBMCs. This sequence originates from a woman in her thirties in good health and CMV-seropositive.

CDR3 residues: CASSTVLYTEAFF. The CDR3 DNA sequence: TGTGCCAGTTCGACAGTCCTTTACACTGAAGCTTTCTTT. The J gene is TRBJ1-1, the V gene TRBV6-5, with D perhaps TRBD1 (5 bases). Trimming pared 9 bases from V and 3 bases from J, leaving 14 bases between. Germline CDR1 reads MNHEY; CDR2 reads SVGAGI. This CDR3 is 13 amino acids long.